Shown below are 24 T cell receptor beta chains from a single sample sequenced in a study of metastatic and nonmetastatic thyroid tumors. All patients reached thyroid surgery having received no treatment beforehand. TCRdb ran MiXCR on the PCR reads. The sample shows tens of thousands of clones, 20% to 25% of them seen only once. Sequenced material: tumor tissue. Source of these receptors: a female donor with papillary thyroid cancer or a benign thyroid nodule (not recorded which). Some clones in this sample may be carry-over from other donors' samples.

This clone has a handful of counts. This may be a read error, as it is one base from a much larger clone. The V call is TRBV29-1, the J call TRBJ2-2, with D possibly TRBD2 on 5 matching bases. This CDR3 comprises 11 residues. Germline V gene lookup returns CDR1 SQVTM and CDR2 ANQGSEA. This CDR3 is CRVEGVGELFF. CDR3 DNA: TGCAGAGTTGAGGGTGTCGGGGAGCTGTTTTTT.

V gene TRBV18 combines with J gene TRBJ2-7; D may correspond to TRBD1 or TRBD2 (5 bases each). Germline V gene data show CDR1 as KGHSH and CDR2 as LQKENI. V lost 5 bases and J lost 2, with 13 bases in between. This CDR3 spans 14 amino acids. The CDR3 here is CASSSGTVAYEQYF. The CDR3 DNA reads as TGTGCCAGCTCATCGGGGACGGTCGCCTACGAGCAGTACTTC. Combining the CDR3 with reference TRBV18 and TRBJ2-7 gives the whole variable domain NAGVMQNPRHLVRRRGQEARLRCSPMKGHSHVYWYRQLPEEGLKFMVYLQKENIIDESGMPKERFSAEFPKEGPSILRIQQVVRGDSAAYFCASSSGTVAYEQYFGPGTRLTVT.

The V gene is TRBV5-4, the J gene TRBJ2-7; D gene uncertain. This CDR3 is 14 amino acids long. Germline V gives CDR1 SGHNT, CDR2 YYREEE (reference sequence). Trimming removed 4 bases at V and 1 base at J, with 12 bases between. CDR3 coding DNA: TGTGCCAGCAGCCCAGTCACTGATTCCTACGAGCAGTACTTC. Protein product: CASSPVTDSYEQYF.

This clone was detected ten times or more. V gene TRBV18 combines with J gene TRBJ1-1; no clear D gene. CDR1 KGHSH and CDR2 LQKENI come from the germline V gene. Trimming shortened V by 4 bases and J by 1 base, and 13 bases separated the two germline ends. The CDR3 consists of 15 residues. CDR3 nucleotides: TGTGCCAGCTCACGGGCGGACGGTCGGAACACTGAAGCTTTCTTT. This codes for CASSRADGRNTEAFF.

The gene calls are TRBV9 and TRBJ1-6, with D tentatively TRBD1 (5 bases). The length of the CDR3 is 17 residues. The germline V gene encodes CDR1 SGDLS and CDR2 YYNGEE. The V gene lost 4 bases and the J gene lost 1 base, with 15 bases spanning the gap. In DNA, the CDR3 is TGTGCCAGCAGCCCCTTTTCCGGGGGATCCTATAATTCACCCCTCCACTTT. Its protein is CASSPFSGGSYNSPLHF.

This clone was recorded many times. The V gene is TRBV18, the J gene TRBJ2-1; 12 bases align to TRBD2. With V trimmed by 4 bases and J by 0 bases, 4 bases remained unmatched. The CDR3 length is 17 residues. Germline assignment: CDR1 KGHSH and CDR2 LQKENI. The CDR3 nucleotides are TGTGCCAGCTCACGGACTAGCGGGGATAGCTCCTACAATGAGCAGTTCTTC. It is translated as CASSRTSGDSSYNEQFF.

As to this clone: Sequence at one end of the junction differs from germline and may be a read error. The chain has TRBV11-2 and TRBJ2-7; unclear D gene. The germline CDR1 and CDR2 sequences are SGHAT and FQNNGV. This CDR3 has 11 residues. DNA of the CDR3: TGTGCCATCAGCCTAGGGTACGAGCAGTACTTC. It is translated as CAISLGYEQYF.

V and J are TRBV11-2 and TRBJ2-6; the D gene is possibly TRBD1 (5 bases). CDR1 SGHAT and CDR2 FQNNGV come from the germline V gene. The ends were cut back, 5 bases at V and 0 bases at J, with 8 bases in the middle. The CDR3 is 15 amino acids. DNA of the CDR3: TGTGCCAGCAGCCCAGGACACTCTGGGGCCAACGTCCTGACTTTC. It is translated as CASSPGHSGANVLTF.

This clone ranks as large. The rearrangement links TRBV6-5 to TRBJ1-2, with D maybe TRBD1 (6 bases). The CDR3 consists of 14 residues. In germline, CDR1 is MNHEY, CDR2 SVGAGI. Trimming removed 0 bases from V and 4 bases from J, with 9 bases in between. CDR3 amino acids: CASSYSGGGYGYTF. The CDR3 DNA follows: TGTGCCAGCAGTTACTCGGGAGGGGGCTATGGCTACACCTTC.

This clone has a count of ten or more. The chain uses TRBV4-3 and TRBJ2-1, with TRBD2 matching 11 bases. The CDR3 has 18 residues. Germline CDR1 is LGHNA and CDR2 is YSLEER. The V segment lost 4 bases and the J segment 2 bases; nucleotides outside the gene matches: 10. This CDR3 is CASSPPPGTSGTYNEQFF. CDR3 in DNA: TGCGCCAGCAGCCCCCCTCCCGGGACTAGCGGCACCTACAATGAGCAGTTCTTC.

This clone has at least ten counts. The chain joins TRBV18 to TRBJ1-1; TRBD1 is a possible D gene (5 bases). This CDR3 is 12 amino acids long. V was trimmed by 4 bases and J by 5 bases, leaving 8 bases between them. Germline V gene lookup returns CDR1 KGHSH and CDR2 LQKENI. CDR3 bases: TGTGCCAGCTCACTGACAGCGACTGAAGCTTTCTTT. As protein: CASSLTATEAFF.

This clone was found a few times. The rearrangement joins TRBV2 to TRBJ1-2; no clear D. Germline V gene data show CDR1 as SNHLY and CDR2 as FYNNEI. This CDR3 has 14 amino acids. V lost 0 bases and J lost 8, with 13 bases in between. CDR3 sequence (DNA): TGTGCCAGCAGTGAAGCGGAGGTGGCAGGCGGCTACACCTTC. It yields the protein CASSEAEVAGGYTF.

This sequence joins TRBV19 and TRBJ1-5; 9 bases agree with TRBD1. The trim removed 10 bases at V and 5 bases at J, leaving 3 bases unmatched. This CDR3 comprises 12 residues. The germline V gene encodes CDR1 LNHDA and CDR2 SQIVND (reference sequence). CDR3 nucleotides: TGTGCCACTCGGACAGGGGATCAGCCCCAGCATTTT. Its protein product is CATRTGDQPQHF.

The J gene is TRBJ2-7, the V gene TRBV20-1, with D unresolved. V lost 3 bases, J lost 3 bases, and 9 bases lay in between. CDR3 size: 12 residues. The germline gives CDR1 DFQATT, CDR2 SNEGSKA (reference sequence). Written as DNA, the CDR3 is TGCAGTGCTAGGGACGCCGGCTACGAGCAGTACTTC. This codes for CSARDAGYEQYF.

The chain carries TRBV6-1 and TRBJ2-2; D possibly corresponds to TRBD2 (6 bases). CDR1 is MNHNS and CDR2 is SASEGT in the germline V gene. V was cut by 6 bases and J by 5 bases, with 19 bases left in between. The CDR3 is 16 residues long. In DNA form, the CDR3 reads TGTGCCAGCAGCCCCATGGGGGGAGTCAGAACCGGGGAGCTGTTTTTT. This gives the protein CASSPMGGVRTGELFF.

This clone appeared many times. The chain employs TRBV7-9 and TRBJ2-5; D not resolved. Per germline, CDR1 SEHNR and CDR2 FQNEAQ (reference sequence). Deletions cut 2 bases from V and 3 bases from J, with 4 bases between. The CDR3 is made up of 12 amino acids. The CDR3 spells CASSLREETQYF. CDR3 DNA: TGTGCCAGCAGCTTAAGGGAAGAGACCCAGTACTTC.

This sequence joins TRBV6-2 or TRBV6-3 and TRBJ2-5; D gene uncertain. The CDR3 has 11 amino acids. The V end lost 8 bases, the J end lost 7 bases, and 11 bases lay between the germline ends. Germline CDR1 is MNHEY and CDR2 is SVGEGT. The CDR3 DNA is TGTGCCAGCGGGTCGCCCGGGACCCAGTACTTC. This gives the protein CASGSPGTQYF.

This clone was seen a single time. V and J are TRBV5-1 and TRBJ1-2; 8 nucleotides line up with TRBD1. This CDR3 has 15 amino acids. Germline CDR1 is SGHRS and CDR2 is YFSETQ. The trim removed 0 bases at V and 1 base at J, leaving 2 bases unmatched. The CDR3 protein is CASSLGQGFNYGYTF. CDR3 coding DNA: TGCGCCAGCAGCTTGGGACAGGGGTTTAACTATGGCTACACCTTC.

This clone was observed a few times. J is TRBJ1-2 and V is TRBV12-3 or TRBV12-4; no clear D. The CDR3 consists of 11 residues. The V gene lost 4 bases and the J gene lost 8 bases, with 8 bases spanning the gap. The DNA for the CDR3 is TGTGCCAGCAGTTCAGCGCGGGGCTACACCTTC. Encoded protein: CASSSARGYTF.

About this clone itself: One junction end does not reproduce the germline sequence, and a read error may be involved. The chain has TRBV20-1 and TRBJ1-2; 9 nucleotides align to TRBD1. The CDR3 spans 12 residues. CDR1 and CDR2 from the germline V gene are DFQATT and SNEGSKA (reference sequence). The chain's CDR3 is CSTRETGGGYTF. For the CDR3, the DNA is TGCAGTACTAGAGAGACAGGGGGTGGATACACCTTC.

This clone was seen a few times. V is TRBV28 and J is TRBJ1-5; D unclear. Looked up from germline, CDR1 is MDHEN and CDR2 is SYDVKM. Trimming removed 3 bases from V and 2 bases from J, with 11 bases in between. This CDR3 has 15 residues. The CDR3 DNA sequence: TGTGCCAGCAGTTTGCGGTTGGGAGGCAATCAGCCCCAGCATTTT. Translation: CASSLRLGGNQPQHF.

This clone showed up many times. The rearrangement joins TRBV12-3 or TRBV12-4 to TRBJ1-5; D possibly corresponds to TRBD1 (5 bases). V dropped 7 bases and J dropped 5 bases, with 21 bases sitting between them. This CDR3 spans 16 amino acids. Here the CDR3 DNA reads TGTGCCAGCACCACCTCCCAGCAGGGACTATATCAGCCCCAGCATTTT. It yields the protein CASTTSQQGLYQPQHF.

This clone was found many times. The chain links TRBV20-1 to TRBJ1-5; D is unresolved. CDR3 length: 15 residues. V was shortened by 0 bases and J by 4 bases, with 13 bases between the two germline ends. CDR1 DFQATT and CDR2 SNEGSKA come from the germline V gene (reference sequence). CDR3 coding DNA: TGCAGTGCTAGAGATTGGCGTACAGATAATCAGCCCCAGCATTTT. Its translation: CSARDWRTDNQPQHF.

The rearrangement joins TRBV7-2 to TRBJ1-1, with a tentative D call TRBD1 (5 bases). Germline-derived CDR1 and CDR2 are SGHTA and FQGNSA. This CDR3 region has 12 residues. V dropped 4 bases and J dropped 11 bases, with 14 bases sitting between them. The CDR3: CASSWGGSHAFF. CDR3 coding DNA: TGTGCCAGCAGCTGGGGGGGGAGTCACGCTTTCTTT.